This TCR beta chain was sequenced in a study of neoadjuvant anti-PD-1 for oral cavity cancer. Study information: Patients without progression received a fourth nivolumab dose around day 43, then surgical resection on days 50-56. Study-level points and caveats: PBMC Gini-index clonality exceeded responders' in non-responders post-nivolumab.

This CDR3 is 13 amino acids long. The germline V and J ends were trimmed by 8 bases and 2 bases, with 10 bases remaining between them. Germline CDR1 is SNHLY and CDR2 is FYNNEI. Produced via immunoSEQ multiplex PCR; TCRdb's table is partial and in-frame only. The sample holds about 14,000 clones, about 70% seen once. A remark on this clone: Its antigen is undetermined.

V usage is TRBV2 and J usage is TRBJ2-1, with D possibly matching TRBD1 (6 bases). The sample was PBMCs, taken before nivolumab (anti-PD-1) treatment. This TCR was sampled from a person between 40 and 85 years old with oral cavity squamous cell carcinoma. The CDR3 loop is CASARDTYNEQFF. The CDR3 nucleotides are TGTGCCAGCGCCCGGGACACCTACAATGAGCAGTTCTTC.